These 3 T cell receptor beta chains were sequenced from one sample in a study of blood T cell repertoires in COVID-19. The repertoire was sequenced with immunoSEQ multiplex PCR; TCRdb's copy has only in-frame clones and lacks some. This table holds about 300,000 clones, about 90% found once. The sequenced material came from peripheral blood. The receptors here all came from a man aged 18 to 35 who had recovered from COVID-19.

V is TRBV10-2 and J is TRBJ1-2, with 9 nucleotides matching TRBD1. The CDR3 covers 13 residues. The germline V gene has CDR1 WSHSY and CDR2 SAAADI. Germline trimming cut 7 bases from V and 5 bases from J; bases unmatched to any gene: 5. The CDR3 is CASKGQGPYGYTF. CDR3 DNA: TGCGCCAGCAAGGGACAGGGCCCTTATGGCTACACCTTC.

The chain has TRBV19 and TRBJ1-4; TRBD1 aligns across 7 bases. This CDR3 comprises 13 residues. V was clipped by 4 bases and J by 7 bases; unmatched bases: 3. Germline CDR1 reads LNHDA; CDR2 reads SQIVND (reference sequence). Here the CDR3 DNA reads TGTGCCAGTAGTAAAGGGGGCGGTGAAAAACTGTTTTTT. Protein product: CASSKGGGEKLFF.

This clone was seen once. For the CDR3, the DNA is TGTGCCAGCAGCTTTTCGGCCGGGGAGCTGTTTTTT. Protein sequence: CASSFSAGELFF. The V and J genes are TRBV7-3 and TRBJ2-2; D remains ambiguous. The CDR3 loop spans 12 amino acids. Trimming took off 3 bases at V and 6 bases at J, with 5 bases between the two ends. Per germline, CDR1 SGHTA and CDR2 FQGTGA.